The present T cell receptor (beta chain) was sequenced within a study of blood T cell repertoires in COVID-19. Across the study: T cells, B-cell-depleted T cells, or PBMCs supplied cDNA or gDNA.

The sample holds a few counts of this clone. Germline CDR1 and CDR2: SGHAT and FQDESV (reference sequence). The CDR3 is 14 amino acids. J was trimmed by 6 bases and V by 5 bases; bases with no gene match: 9. The repertoire was sequenced with immunoSEQ multiplex PCR; TCRdb's copy has only in-frame clones and lacks some. The sample carries under 300,000 clones, roughly 77% recorded once. The receptor was isolated from a woman aged 80 or older with acute or convalescent COVID-19. The chain recombines TRBV11-1 with TRBJ2-7; 8 bases fit TRBD2. Sequencing was carried out using peripheral blood. The CDR3: CASSGRTSLSEQYF. The DNA of the CDR3 is TGTGCCAGCAGCGGACGGACTAGCCTCTCCGAGCAGTACTTC. Together with reference TRBV11-1 and TRBJ2-7, the CDR3 gives the full variable domain: EAEVAQSPRYKITEKSQAVAFWCDPISGHATLYWYRQILGQGPELLVQFQDESVVDDSQLPKDRFSAERLKGVDSTLKIQPAELGDSAMYLCASSGRTSLSEQYFGPGTRLTVT.